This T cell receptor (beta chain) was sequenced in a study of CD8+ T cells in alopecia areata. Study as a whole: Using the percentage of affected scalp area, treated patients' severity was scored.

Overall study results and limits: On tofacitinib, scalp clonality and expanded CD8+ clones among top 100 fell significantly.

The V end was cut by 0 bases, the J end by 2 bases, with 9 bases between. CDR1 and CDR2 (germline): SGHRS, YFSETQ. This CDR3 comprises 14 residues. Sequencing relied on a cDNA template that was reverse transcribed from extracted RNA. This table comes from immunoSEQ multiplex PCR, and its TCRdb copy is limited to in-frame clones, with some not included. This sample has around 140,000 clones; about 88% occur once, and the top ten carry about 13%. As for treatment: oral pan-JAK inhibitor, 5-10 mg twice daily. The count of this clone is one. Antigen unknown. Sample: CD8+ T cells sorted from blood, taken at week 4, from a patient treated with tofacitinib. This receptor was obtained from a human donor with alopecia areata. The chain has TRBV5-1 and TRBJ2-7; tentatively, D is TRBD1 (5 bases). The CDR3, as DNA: TGCGCCAGCAGCTTGGGGGGCGGAACCTACGAGCAGTACTTC. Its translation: CASSLGGGTYEQYF.